This T cell receptor beta chain was sequenced during a study of shared T cell receptors in the human thymus. The CDR3 extends over 20 amino acids. V gave up 4 bases and J gave up 5 bases, with 29 bases separating them. The germline V gene has CDR1 LGHNA and CDR2 YNFKEQ. Sequencing used immunoSEQ multiplex PCR; TCRdb keeps in-frame clones, though not all of them. This sample has roughly 500,000 clones, with around three quarters found just once. This same sample was also part of a study on human thymus T cells.

This TCR was sampled from a boy under two years old with a congenital heart defect. The chain joins TRBV4-2 to TRBJ2-2; TRBD2 might be the D (7 bases). Sequenced input: thymocytes. This CDR3 reads CASSPGAEVASGRGTGELFF. CDR3 DNA sequence: TGTGCCAGCAGCCCAGGGGCGGAGGTAGCTAGTGGGAGGGGGACCGGGGAGCTGTTTTTT.